This TCR beta chain was retrieved from a study of blood T cell repertoires in COVID-19. Study information: COVID-19 samples from acute and convalescent phases originated in the United States, Italy and Spain.

Participant ages covered roughly 18 to 89 years across 25 or so US areas. Categorization into cohorts depended on clinical history that participants reported. Authors' analysis steps: Reference gene primer amplification in the assay estimated nucleated cell counts. Clones were sequenced by immunoSEQ multiplex PCR, and TCRdb holds only the in-frame ones, with some missing. D and trimming come from the DNA, and the V and J calls and clone size come from that table. The sample includes about 330,000 clones, approximately 92% of them seen just once. The CDR3 loop spans 17 amino acids. Trimming cost V 1 base and J 0 bases, with 13 bases left between them. Germline CDR1 LNHDA, CDR2 SQIVND (reference sequence).

This clonotype originated in a woman in her 30s who had recovered from COVID-19. The chain combines TRBV19 with TRBJ2-1, with D maybe TRBD2 (6 bases). The sequencing sample was made of PBMCs or T cells enriched from blood (not recorded which). The DNA of the CDR3 is TGTGCCAGTAGTATAGGCTACCGCGGGGCCTCCTACAATGAGCAGTTCTTC. Translation: CASSIGYRGASYNEQFF.